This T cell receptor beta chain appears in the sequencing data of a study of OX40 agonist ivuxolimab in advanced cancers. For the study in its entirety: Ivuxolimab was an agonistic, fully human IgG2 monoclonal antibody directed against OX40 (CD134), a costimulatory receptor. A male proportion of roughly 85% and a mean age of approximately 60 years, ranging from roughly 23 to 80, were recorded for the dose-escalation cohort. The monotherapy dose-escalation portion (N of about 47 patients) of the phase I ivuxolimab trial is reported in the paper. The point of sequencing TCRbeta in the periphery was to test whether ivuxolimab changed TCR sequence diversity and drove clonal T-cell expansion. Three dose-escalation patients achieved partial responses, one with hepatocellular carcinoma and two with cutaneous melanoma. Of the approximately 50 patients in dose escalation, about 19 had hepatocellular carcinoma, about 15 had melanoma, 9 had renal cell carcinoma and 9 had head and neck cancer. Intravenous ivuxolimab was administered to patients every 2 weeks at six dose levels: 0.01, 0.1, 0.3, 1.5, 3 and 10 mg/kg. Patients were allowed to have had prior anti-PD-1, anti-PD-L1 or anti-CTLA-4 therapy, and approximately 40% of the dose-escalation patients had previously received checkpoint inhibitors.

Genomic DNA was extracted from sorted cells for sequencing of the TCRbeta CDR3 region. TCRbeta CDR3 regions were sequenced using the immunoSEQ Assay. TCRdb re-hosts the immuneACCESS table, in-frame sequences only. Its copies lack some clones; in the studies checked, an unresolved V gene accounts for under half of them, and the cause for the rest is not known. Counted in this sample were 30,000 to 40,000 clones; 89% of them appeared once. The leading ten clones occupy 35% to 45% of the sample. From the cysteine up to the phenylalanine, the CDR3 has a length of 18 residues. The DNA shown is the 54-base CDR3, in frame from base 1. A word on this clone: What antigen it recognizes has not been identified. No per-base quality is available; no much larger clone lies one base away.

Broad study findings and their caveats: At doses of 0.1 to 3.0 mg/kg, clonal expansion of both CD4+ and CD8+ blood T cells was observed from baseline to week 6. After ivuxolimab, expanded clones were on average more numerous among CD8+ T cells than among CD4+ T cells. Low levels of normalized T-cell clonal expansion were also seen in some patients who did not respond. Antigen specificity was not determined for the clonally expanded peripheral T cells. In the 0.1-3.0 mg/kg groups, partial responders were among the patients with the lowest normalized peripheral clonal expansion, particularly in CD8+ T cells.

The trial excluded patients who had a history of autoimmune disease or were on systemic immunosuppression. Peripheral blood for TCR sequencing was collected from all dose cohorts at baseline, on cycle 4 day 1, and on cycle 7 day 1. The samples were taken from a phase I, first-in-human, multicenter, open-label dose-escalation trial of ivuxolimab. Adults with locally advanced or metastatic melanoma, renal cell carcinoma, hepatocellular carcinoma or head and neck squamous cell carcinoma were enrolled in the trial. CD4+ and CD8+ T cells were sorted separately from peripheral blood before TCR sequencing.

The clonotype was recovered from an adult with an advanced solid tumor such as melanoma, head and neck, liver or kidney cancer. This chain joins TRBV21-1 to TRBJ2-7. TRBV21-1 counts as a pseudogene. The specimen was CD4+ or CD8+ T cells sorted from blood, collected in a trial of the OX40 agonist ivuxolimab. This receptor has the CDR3 CASSKIGGTKPRNYEQYF. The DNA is TGTGCCAGCAGCAAAATTGGGGGGACAAAGCCCCGCAACTACGAGCAGTACTTC.